This is a list of T cell receptor beta chains from one sample in a study of cytomegalovirus exposure and HLA in healthy donors. The data were produced by immunoSEQ multiplex PCR, yet TCRdb's version contains in-frame clones alone and is incomplete. The repertoire has some 110,000 clones, around 85% of them found once; the top ten carry roughly 3.7%. Sequenced input: PBMCs. All receptors come from a man aged 60-69 years in good health and CMV-seronegative. The CDR3 runs from the conserved cysteine through the conserved F or W. D genes are given only for firm matches. Clone size is not always given. Where it is, it says once, few, many or a class for expanded clones.

clone size | D gene | J gene | CDR3 length | V gene | CDR3 protein | CDR3 DNA
few | NA | TRBJ2-3 | 17 | TRBV4-3 | CASSPNPKGREEGTQYF | TGCGCCAGCAGCCCCAACCCTAAAGGAAGGGAGGAGGGTACGCAGTATTTT
NA | NA | TRBJ2-7 | 19 | TRBV1 | CTSSQAPRDREIIGYEQYF | TGCACCAGCAGCCAAGCCCCCCGGGACAGGGAAATTATTGGCTACGAGCAGTACTTC
NA | TRBD1 | TRBJ1-1 | 13 | TRBV25-1 | CASSEWTGAEAFF | TGTGCCAGCAGTGAATGGACAGGCGCTGAAGCTTTCTTT
NA | TRBD1 | TRBJ1-2 | 14 | TRBV7-9 | CASSLQQGAHGYTF | TGTGCCAGCAGCTTACAACAGGGGGCGCATGGCTACACCTTC
NA | TRBD1 | TRBJ1-1 | 16 | TRBV7-9 | CASSLGRDRASLKAFF | TGTGCCAGCAGCTTAGGAAGGGACAGGGCCTCCTTAAAAGCTTTCTTT
few | NA | TRBJ1-2 | 15 | TRBV7-2 | CASSLSSRGRDGYTF | TGTGCCAGCAGCTTATCGAGTCGGGGAAGGGATGGCTACACCTTC
medium-sized | TRBD2 | TRBJ2-3 | 14 | TRBV4-3 | CASSPRGLADTQYF | TGCGCCAGCAGCCCACGGGGACTAGCGGATACGCAGTATTTT
NA | NA | TRBJ1-4 | 15 | TRBV11-2 | CASSSGGLGNEKLFF | TGTGCCAGCAGCTCGGGAGGGCTCGGGAATGAAAAACTGTTTTTT
NA | NA | TRBJ1-1 | 14 | TRBV2 | CASSLDRVNTEAFF | TGTGCCAGCAGTCTGGACAGAGTGAACACTGAAGCTTTCTTT
NA | TRBD1 | TRBJ1-1 | 17 | TRBV9 | CASSVDDRGPLRTEAFF | TGTGCCAGCAGCGTAGACGACAGGGGACCCCTTAGGACTGAAGCTTTCTTT
NA | NA | TRBJ2-3 | 15 | TRBV30 | CACNRVLTSTDTQYF | TGTGCCTGTAACAGGGTTCTGACTAGCACAGATACGCAGTATTTT
NA | NA | TRBJ1-5 | 15 | TRBV19 | CASSIETGRDQPQHF | TGTGCCAGTAGTATAGAGACCGGCCGGGATCAGCCCCAGCATTTT
NA | NA | TRBJ1-4 | 15 | TRBV7-6 | CASSAQQGDNEKLFF | TGTGCCAGCAGCGCTCAACAGGGTGATAATGAAAAACTGTTTTTT
NA | TRBD2 | TRBJ2-2 | 15 | TRBV6-6 | CASSRRGDYTGELFF | TGTGCCAGCAGCCGGCGGGGGGACTACACCGGGGAGCTGTTTTTT
NA | TRBD1 | TRBJ2-1 | 15 | TRBV28 | CASSSGTGSYNEQFF | TGTGCCAGCAGTTCCGGGACAGGCTCCTACAATGAGCAGTTCTTC
NA | NA | TRBJ2-3 | 17 | TRBV7-2 | CASSFIPRGGRADTQYF | TGTGCCAGCAGCTTCATACCAAGGGGGGGGAGGGCAGATACGCAGTATTTT
few | NA | TRBJ2-3 | 12 | TRBV30 | CAWNQGTDTQYF | TGTGCCTGGAACCAGGGCACAGATACGCAGTATTTT
NA | NA | TRBJ2-3 | 16 | TRBV7-2 | CASIPQAGSGTDTQYF | TGTGCCAGCATCCCACAGGCGGGGAGTGGCACAGATACGCAGTATTTT
NA | TRBD1 | TRBJ1-6 | 15 | TRBV2 | CASRGAGGQNSPLHF | TGTGCCAGCCGAGGGGCAGGGGGCCAGAATTCACCCCTCCACTTT
NA | NA | TRBJ2-5 | 14 | TRBV7-2 | CASSWGQNQETQYF | TGTGCCAGCAGCTGGGGACAAAACCAAGAGACCCAGTACTTC
few | NA | TRBJ2-4 | 16 | TRBV5-6 | CASSLLAQLAKNIQYF | TGTGCCAGCAGCTTACTAGCCCAGTTGGCCAAAAACATTCAGTACTTC
NA | NA | TRBJ2-3 | 15 | TRBV4-3 | CASSQGGGLTDTQYF | TGCGCCAGCAGCCAAGGTGGGGGCCTCACAGATACGCAGTATTTT
NA | TRBD1 | TRBJ1-1 | 16 | TRBV7-9 | CASSPGTGVVNTEAFF | TGTGCCAGCAGCCCGGGGACAGGGGTGGTGAACACTGAAGCTTTCTTT
NA | TRBD1 | TRBJ1-3 | 15 | TRBV6-6 | CASTPDRVSGNTIYF | TGTGCCAGCACCCCGGACAGGGTATCTGGAAACACCATATATTTT
once | NA | TRBJ2-5 | 14 | TRBV2 | CASQWTVYQETQYF | TGTGCCAGCCAATGGACAGTTTACCAAGAGACCCAGTACTTC
NA | NA | TRBJ1-5 | 14 | TRBV28 | CASSLGERDQPQHF | TGTGCCAGCAGTCTAGGTGAACGCGATCAGCCCCAGCATTTT
NA | NA | TRBJ2-3 | 15 | TRBV11-3 | CASSLGGGAPDTQYF | TGTGCCAGCAGCCTAGGGGGGGGCGCCCCAGATACGCAGTATTTT
NA | TRBD1 | TRBJ1-2 | 16 | TRBV19 | CASSPTGQWRVDGYTF | TGTGCCAGTAGTCCAACGGGACAGTGGAGGGTGGATGGCTACACCTTC
NA | NA | TRBJ1-6 | 13 | TRBV6-6 | CASSSGNNSPLHF | TGTGCCAGCAGTTCAGGGAATAATTCACCCCTCCACTTT
NA | TRBD2 | TRBJ2-1 | 16 | TRBV7-2 | CASSFLSGGAQNEQFF | TGTGCCAGCAGCTTCCTTAGCGGGGGGGCTCAGAATGAGCAGTTCTTC
NA | NA | TRBJ2-7 | 17 | TRBV13 | CASSLEGLGEESYEQYF | TGTGCCAGCAGCTTAGAAGGGTTAGGGGAAGAGTCCTACGAGCAGTACTTC
few | TRBD1 | TRBJ2-5 | 16 | TRBV7-2 | CASRYLGTAHQETQYF | TGTGCCAGCAGGTACCTTGGGACAGCCCATCAAGAGACCCAGTACTTC
once | TRBD2 | TRBJ2-7 | 13 | TRBV30 | CATASGPSYEQYF | TGTGCCACTGCTAGCGGGCCTTCCTACGAGCAGTACTTC
NA | TRBD1 | TRBJ1-4 | 16 | TRBV6-5 | CASSYSAGTGSEKLFF | TGTGCCAGCAGTTATTCAGCCGGGACAGGGAGTGAAAAACTGTTTTTT
few | TRBD1 | TRBJ1-3 | 16 | TRBV5-4 | CASSSGGANSGNTIYF | TGTGCCAGCAGCTCAGGGGGCGCGAACTCTGGAAACACCATATATTTT
NA | TRBD2 | TRBJ2-2 | 17 | TRBV7-2 | CASSLSLSGGPQGELFF | TGTGCCAGCAGCTTATCTCTTAGCGGGGGGCCGCAGGGGGAGCTGTTTTTT
NA | TRBD2 | TRBJ2-7 | 19 | TRBV30 | CAWSVRSGRGLAGGPVRYF | TGTGCCTGGAGTGTACGATCCGGTAGGGGACTAGCGGGGGGGCCCGTTCGGTACTTC
NA | NA | TRBJ1-6 | 14 | TRBV6-4 | CASRADMYNSPLHF | TGTGCCAGCAGGGCTGACATGTATAATTCACCCCTCCACTTT
once | NA | TRBJ2-3 | 15 | TRBV9 | CASSVSSLRTDTQYF | TGTGCCAGCAGCGTAAGTAGTCTCCGCACAGATACGCAGTATTTT
NA | TRBD1 | TRBJ1-6 | 17 | TRBV7-2 | CASSRSSGQGAFLALHF | TGTGCCAGCAGCAGAAGTTCGGGACAGGGGGCGTTTCTGGCCCTCCACTTT
NA | TRBD1 | TRBJ1-1 | 15 | TRBV7-9 | CASSSQQGAGAEAFF | TGTGCCAGCAGCTCGCAACAGGGGGCCGGTGCTGAAGCTTTCTTT
NA | TRBD2 | TRBJ2-3 | 15 | TRBV6-6 | CASARTSGGPDTQYF | TGTGCCAGCGCCAGGACTAGCGGGGGGCCAGATACGCAGTATTTT
NA | TRBD1 | TRBJ2-3 | 13 | TRBV7-2 | CASSQGATDTQYF | TGTGCCAGCTCCCAGGGGGCCACAGATACGCAGTATTTT
NA | TRBD2 | TRBJ2-1 | 15 | TRBV19 | CASSPEAGGRNEQFF | TGTGCCAGTAGTCCCGAAGCGGGGGGGCGAAATGAGCAGTTCTTC
NA | TRBD1 | TRBJ1-1 | 16 | TRBV7-6 | CASSQTRDRGLTEAFF | TGTGCCAGCAGCCAGACCCGGGACAGGGGGCTCACTGAAGCTTTCTTT
NA | NA | TRBJ1-3 | 16 | TRBV5-1 | CASSKWAGSSGNTIYF | TGCGCCAGCAGCAAGTGGGCCGGGAGCTCTGGAAACACCATATATTTT
NA | TRBD1 | TRBJ1-2 | 13 | TRBV5-6 | CASLLGTGYGYTF | TGTGCCAGTTTGTTAGGGACAGGGTATGGCTACACCTTC
NA | NA | TRBJ2-2 | 15 | TRBV25-1 | CASREDTGETGELFF | TGTGCCAGCAGGGAAGATACAGGAGAGACCGGGGAGCTGTTTTTT
NA | NA | TRBJ1-3 | 15 | TRBV19 | CASSIGLSSGNTIYF | TGTGCCAGTAGTATAGGTCTGAGCTCTGGAAACACCATATATTTT
NA | NA | TRBJ2-5 | 14 | TRBV14 | CASSQAQGGETQYF | TGTGCCAGCAGCCAAGCTCAGGGGGGCGAGACCCAGTACTTC
few | NA | TRBJ1-2 | 17 | TRBV28 | CASSLSGTPVGAYGYTF | TGTGCCAGCAGTTTAAGTGGGACACCGGTAGGAGCCTATGGCTACACCTTC
NA | TRBD1 | TRBJ1-5 | 15 | TRBV28 | CASRPRGQGMEPQHF | TGTGCCAGCAGGCCCCGGGGACAGGGGATGGAGCCCCAGCATTTT
NA | TRBD1 | TRBJ2-7 | 15 | TRBV7-2 | CASSSPDRASYEQYF | TGTGCCAGCAGCTCCCCGGACAGGGCCTCCTACGAGCAGTACTTC